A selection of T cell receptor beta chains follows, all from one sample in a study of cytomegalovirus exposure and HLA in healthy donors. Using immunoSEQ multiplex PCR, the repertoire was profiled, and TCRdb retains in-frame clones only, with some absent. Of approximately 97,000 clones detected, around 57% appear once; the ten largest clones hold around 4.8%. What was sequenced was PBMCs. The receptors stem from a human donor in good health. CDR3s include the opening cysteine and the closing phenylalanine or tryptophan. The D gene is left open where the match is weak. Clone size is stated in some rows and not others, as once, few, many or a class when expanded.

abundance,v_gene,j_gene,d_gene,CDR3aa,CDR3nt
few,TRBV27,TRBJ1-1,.,CASRDRMNTEAFF,TGTGCCAGCAGGGACAGAATGAACACTGAAGCTTTCTTT
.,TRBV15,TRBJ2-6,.,CATSTKGAGANVLTF,TGTGCCACCAGCACAAAGGGGGCTGGGGCCAACGTCCTGACTTTC
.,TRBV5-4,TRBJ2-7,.,CASSLGSLPPYEQYF,TGTGCCAGCAGCTTGGGTAGCCTGCCCCCATACGAGCAGTACTTC
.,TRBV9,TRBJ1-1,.,CASSVVGRGRNTEAFF,TGTGCCAGCAGCGTAGTAGGGAGGGGACGGAACACTGAAGCTTTCTTT
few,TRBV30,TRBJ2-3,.,CAWRSGKRGTDTQYF,TGTGCCTGGAGAAGTGGCAAGCGCGGCACAGATACGCAGTATTTT
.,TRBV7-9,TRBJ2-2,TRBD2,CATRWGGDTGELFF,TGTGCCACACGATGGGGGGGGGACACCGGGGAGCTGTTTTTT
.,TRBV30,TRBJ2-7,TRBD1,CAWSAGTGEPYEQYF,TGTGCCTGGAGCGCCGGGACAGGGGAGCCCTACGAGCAGTACTTC
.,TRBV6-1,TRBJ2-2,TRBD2,CASGLAAGELFF,TGTGCCAGCGGACTAGCGGCCGGGGAGCTGTTTTTT
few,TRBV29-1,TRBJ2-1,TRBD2,CSVSLAGGFDEQFF,TGCAGCGTTTCACTAGCGGGAGGTTTTGATGAGCAGTTCTTC
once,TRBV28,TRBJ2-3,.,CASSPGYEADTQYF,TGTGCCAGCAGTCCAGGGTATGAGGCAGATACGCAGTATTTT
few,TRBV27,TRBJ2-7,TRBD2,CASWASGGYEQYF,TGTGCCAGCTGGGCTAGCGGGGGCTACGAGCAGTACTTC
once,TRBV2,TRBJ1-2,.,CASSENREVGGYTF,TGTGCCAGCAGTGAAAACAGGGAAGTTGGGGGCTACACCTTC
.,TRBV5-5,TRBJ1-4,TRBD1,CASSLEIQGRLFF,TGTGCCAGCAGCTTGGAAATACAGGGGAGACTGTTTTTT
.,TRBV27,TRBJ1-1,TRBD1,CASSFTIGTGALKAFF,TGTGCCAGCAGTTTCACTATCGGGACAGGGGCCCTGAAAGCTTTCTTT
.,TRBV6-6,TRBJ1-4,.,CASSYLTTNEKLFF,TGTGCCAGCAGTTACCTAACAACTAATGAAAAACTGTTTTTT
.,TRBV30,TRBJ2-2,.,CAWSEGATGELFF,TGTGCCTGGAGCGAAGGGGCTACCGGGGAGCTGTTTTTT
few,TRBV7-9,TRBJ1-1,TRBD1,CSSSLRGQQAFF,TGTTCCAGCAGCTTACGGGGACAGCAAGCTTTCTTT
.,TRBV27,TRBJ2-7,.,CASSFTGESSWDEQYF,TGTGCCAGCAGTTTTACGGGGGAGAGCAGTTGGGACGAGCAGTACTTC
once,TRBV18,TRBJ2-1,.,CASSPTLTGEQFF,TGTGCCAGCTCACCGACCCTGACGGGGGAGCAGTTCTTC
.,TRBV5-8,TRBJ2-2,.,CASSHTRNTGELFF,TGTGCCAGCAGTCATACACGGAACACCGGGGAGCTGTTTTTT
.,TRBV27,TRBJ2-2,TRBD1,CASSHHQGVGELFF,TGTGCCAGCAGTCACCACCAGGGGGTCGGGGAGCTGTTTTTT
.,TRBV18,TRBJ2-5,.,CASSAGQIFTQETQYF,TGTGCCAGCTCAGCAGGGCAGATATTCACCCAAGAGACCCAGTACTTC
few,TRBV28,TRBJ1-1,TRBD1,CASSLRQGNTEAFF,TGTGCCAGCAGTTTACGACAGGGGAACACTGAAGCTTTCTTT
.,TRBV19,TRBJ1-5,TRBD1,CASSISGQNQPQHF,TGTGCCAGTAGTATATCGGGACAGAATCAGCCCCAGCATTTT
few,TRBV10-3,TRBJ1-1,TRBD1,CAIRETGGGTEAFF,TGTGCCATCAGGGAGACAGGGGGAGGTACTGAAGCTTTCTTT
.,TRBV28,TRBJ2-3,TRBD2,CASSPHQTSGRGADTQYF,TGTGCCAGCAGTCCCCACCAGACTAGCGGGAGAGGCGCAGATACGCAGTATTTT
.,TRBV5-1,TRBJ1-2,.,CASSEDSYYGYTF,TGCGCCAGCAGCGAAGACAGTTACTATGGCTACACCTTC
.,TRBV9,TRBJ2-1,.,CASSSDNSYNEQFF,TGTGCCAGCTCGTCGGACAACTCCTACAATGAGCAGTTCTTC
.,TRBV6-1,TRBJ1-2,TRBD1,CASSRQGPGYTF,TGTGCCAGCAGTCGACAGGGACCTGGCTACACCTTC